These T cell receptor beta chains were read from a single sample in a study of blood T cell repertoires in COVID-19. Libraries were prepared by immunoSEQ multiplex PCR; TCRdb keeps only in-frame clonotypes and omits some of them. The table includes approximately 110,000 clones, around 90% detected once. Sample: peripheral blood. The receptors were gathered from a human donor in a cohort sampled during active COVID-19. Each CDR3 is given with its conserved first and last residue.

v_gene	j_gene	CDR3aa
TRBV9	TRBJ2-7	CASSVADSGYEQYF
TRBV12-5	TRBJ2-7	CASSQDFTSYEQYF
TRBV3-1/TRBV3-2	TRBJ1-1	CASSPWEGTEAFF
TRBV6-5	TRBJ2-2	CASSGASGRTGELFF
TRBV11-3	TRBJ2-1	CASTLRGEQFF
TRBV18	TRBJ2-1	CASSLQLGDNMQFF
TRBV5-6	TRBJ1-6	CASSPTGISPLHF
TRBV10-3	TRBJ2-1	CATSTQRANLYNEQFF
TRBV7-9	TRBJ2-1	CASSLEAGEQFF
TRBV5-1	TRBJ1-2	CASSLVAGTGFHGYTF
TRBV4-2	TRBJ2-7	CASSPGRNLWRGSYEQYF
TRBV4-3	TRBJ1-2	CASSTSSDRAHGYTF
TRBV11-3	TRBJ2-3	CASSLDRTGQPRTDTQYF
TRBV4-3	TRBJ1-6	CASSPGQALGSPLHF
TRBV5-8	TRBJ2-1	CASSRKTGGSSYNEQFF
TRBV20-1	TRBJ2-5	CSAPNSETQYF
TRBV28	TRBJ1-4	CASRTGTGYEKLFF
TRBV28	TRBJ2-7	CASTPRWAYEQYF
TRBV4-1	TRBJ1-2	CASSQAGKVANYGYTF
TRBV5-1	TRBJ2-3	CASSLVAGVWTDTQYF
TRBV27	TRBJ2-3	CASSFFSEPRTDTQYF
TRBV5-1	TRBJ2-5	CASSLVRTSGSPETQYF
TRBV5-4	TRBJ1-3	CASSTQTGSGNTIYF
TRBV19	TRBJ2-7	CASNAGQGYEQYF
TRBV27	TRBJ2-3	CASSSSGSPSGTQYF
TRBV27	TRBJ1-2	CASSLGGSGRHYGYTF
TRBV7-2	TRBJ1-1	CASSLGDRANTEAFF
TRBV28	TRBJ1-6	CASKPRIDRSSYNSPLHF
TRBV6-2/TRBV6-3	TRBJ1-2	CASSYSIRTGGGYTF
TRBV11-3	TRBJ1-1	CASSPRTGENEAFF
TRBV4-2	TRBJ1-5	CASSQEAGDQPQHF
TRBV12-3/TRBV12-4	TRBJ1-1	CASRPGESTEAFF